This T cell receptor beta chain comes out of a study of T-cell memory formation after mild COVID-19 (dated by TCRdb to the early 2020s). With regard to the full study: Most TCR sequence clusters were specific to one of the two donors. In two donors, T-cell clones that expanded and contracted after mild COVID-19 were tracked by sequencing TCRalpha and TCRbeta repertoires over time. Two young, previously healthy adult volunteers made up the cohort, one male and one female. General study outcomes and caveats: The second-wave clones that peaked on day 37 were not confirmed to be SARS-CoV-2 specific. Some responding clones were found in pre-infection memory, which suggests that pre-existing cross-reactive memory T cells took part in the SARS-CoV-2 response. Contracting CD4+ clones turned up mainly in the CM and EM memory subsets, whereas EMRA was where CD8+ clones were enriched. Only a couple of mild cases were covered in the study, and larger cohorts including severe cases with pre-infection samples were considered necessary. Balanced CD4/CD8 phenotypes were observed for clones contracting from day 15 to 85, whereas a bias towards CD4+ was observed for a second wave of clones expanding from day 15 to 37.

Sequencing was carried out with an Illumina NovaSeq 6000. TCRalpha and TCRbeta cDNA libraries were built by 5'RACE with constant-segment primers, adding sample barcodes and unique molecular identifiers. RNA was extracted from every sample with Trizol reagent. Library amplification was performed in two PCR steps, and a second sample barcode and Illumina TruSeq adapters were introduced in the second step. Libraries were sequenced on an Illumina NovaSeq with 2 x 150 bp paired-end reads. As for how the authors treated the data: Demultiplexing of reads and collapsing into UMI-guided consensus sequences were performed with migec v1.2.7. Using mixcr v2.1.11, UMI consensuses were aligned to TRA and TRB V and J templates and then assembled into clonotypes. A clonotype was counted as expanded or contracted only when both edgeR and NoisET called the clonotype significant, with the noise models trained on biological replicates. For edgeR calls, a false discovery rate-adjusted p below 0.01 and a log2 fold-change threshold of 1 were applied. PCA with hierarchical clustering of max-normalized trajectories of the 1000 most abundant clonotypes was used as exploratory dynamics analysis. Separately sequenced CD4+ and CD8+ repertoires were used to assign a CD4 or CD8 phenotype to each responding clone. TCRdb's own reprocessing of the public reads used fastp at Q25 and MiXCR and kept productive beta chains. Identical CDR3 proteins give one entry, which carries the most common genes and DNA. The V and J calls were determined by TCRdb, not by the authors. The sample records 350,000 to 500,000 distinct CDR3 sequences, 20% of which are singletons. The ten largest make up around 9.2% of the sample.

For this clonotype: Its antigen specificity is not known. It has no much larger one-base neighbor in the sample; base qualities were not kept.

PBMCs were isolated by Ficoll-Paque density gradient centrifugation. Sequencing was done on a sample of PBMCs or a T cell subset sorted from them (not recorded which). This clonotype was obtained from an adult woman who had mild COVID-19 (a few samples of this study predate the infection). The sample titles of this study are shuffled in the database, so cell type and time point are left out; the donor was told from shared clones.

The CDR3 is CSARVVASQNEQFF. The DNA is TGCAGTGCTAGAGTTGTCGCTAGCCAGAATGAGCAGTTCTTC. Rearrangement joined TRBV20-1 to TRBJ2-1, and perhaps TRBD2 as D gene, on 5 matching bases. CDR3 length: 14 amino acids, cysteine to phenylalanine. Kept here is only the CDR3 DNA, which spans 42 bases and is read in frame from base 1. V and J are truncated by 1 base and 7 bases respectively, leaving an intervening sequence of 14 bases. From the germline V gene (reference sequence), CDR1 is DFQATT and CDR2 is SNEGSKA.